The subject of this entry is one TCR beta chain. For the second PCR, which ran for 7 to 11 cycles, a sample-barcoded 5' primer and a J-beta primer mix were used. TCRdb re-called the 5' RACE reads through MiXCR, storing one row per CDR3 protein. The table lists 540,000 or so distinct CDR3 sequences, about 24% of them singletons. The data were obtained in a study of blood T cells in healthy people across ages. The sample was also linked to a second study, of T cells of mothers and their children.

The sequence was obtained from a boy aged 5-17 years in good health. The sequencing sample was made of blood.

CDR3 DNA sequence: TGTGCCAGCAGCCAAGAACCGGGACCCAAGTACTTC. Encoded protein: CASSQEPGPKYF. This chain connects TRBV14 to TRBJ2-7; either TRBD1 or TRBD2 may supply D (5 bases each). V was clipped by 0 bases and J by 11 bases, with 11 bases between them. CDR1 and CDR2 from the germline V gene are SGHDN and FVKESK. This CDR3 has 12 amino acids.